Listed below are T cell receptor beta chains from one sample, sequenced in a study of neurological immune-mediated disorders. TCRdb analysed the 5' RACE reads with MiXCR anew, one entry per CDR3 protein. The sample holds some 48,000 distinct CDR3 sequences, about 5% seen once. Sequencing was done on a sample of CD4+ T cells from blood. The receptors originated from a woman between 18 and 29 years old with multiple sclerosis. CDR3s include the opening cysteine and the closing phenylalanine or tryptophan. D genes are given only for firm matches. Expanded clones get a size class; other rows say once, few or many, or leave the size out.

V gene,D gene,clone size,J gene,CDR3 DNA,CDR3 protein
TRBV24-1,TRBD1,many,TRBJ2-7,TGTGCCACCAGTGATCCGGGACAGGGCGGCGAGCAGTACTTC,CATSDPGQGGEQYF
TRBV5-1,NA,medium-sized,TRBJ1-5,TGCGCCAGCAGTCACGGAATCAACCAGCCCCAGCATTTT,CASSHGINQPQHF
TRBV12-3/TRBV12-4,NA,few,TRBJ2-3,TGTGCCAGCAGTTTTCTGGGACGTGCCGTAGATACGCAGTATTTT,CASSFLGRAVDTQYF
TRBV5-1,TRBD1,many,TRBJ1-4,TGCGCCAGCAGCTTCATTGGGACAGGGGCAACTAATGAAAAACTGTTTTTT,CASSFIGTGATNEKLFF
TRBV29-1,NA,many,TRBJ1-1,TGCAGCGTTGAAGACCCAAAAGGGATGAACACTGAAGCTTTCTTT,CSVEDPKGMNTEAFF
TRBV28,TRBD2,many,TRBJ2-1,TGTGCCAGCAGCATCCTAGCGGGGGGTGGCAATGAGCAGTTCTTC,CASSILAGGGNEQFF
TRBV20-1,TRBD2,many,TRBJ2-3,TGCAGTGCTATCAAGGGGAGACTAGCGGGAGATACGCAGTATTTT,CSAIKGRLAGDTQYF
TRBV7-3,TRBD1,few,TRBJ2-1,TGTGCCAGCAGCGCCACACGACAGGGAACCCATGAGCAGTTCTTC,CASSATRQGTHEQFF
TRBV6-6,TRBD1,few,TRBJ2-1,TGTGCCAGCAGTTACGTCGACAGGGCTGACTACAATGAGCAGTTCTTC,CASSYVDRADYNEQFF
TRBV4-3,NA,many,TRBJ2-5,TGCGCCAGCAGCCAACTACAGTCGCCCCGGGAGACCCAGTACTTC,CASSQLQSPRETQYF
TRBV6-5,NA,many,TRBJ1-1,TGTGCCAGCAAAAGAGGGAAGAACACTGAAGCTTTCTTT,CASKRGKNTEAFF
TRBV7-6,TRBD2,NA,TRBJ2-7,TGTGCCAGCAGCCGTACTAGCGGGGGGGCTTACGAGCAGTACTTC,CASSRTSGGAYEQYF
TRBV6-6,TRBD1,many,TRBJ1-1,TGTGCCAGCAGTCCCCGGGACAGGGGAAAAGGTGAAGCTTTCTTT,CASSPRDRGKGEAFF
TRBV5-1,TRBD2,many,TRBJ2-3,TGCGCCAGCACCGGGACTAGCGGAACAGATACGCAGTATTTT,CASTGTSGTDTQYF
TRBV5-1,NA,many,TRBJ1-1,TGCGCCAGCAGGGGCAGCCTCATGAACACTGAAGCTTTCTTT,CASRGSLMNTEAFF
TRBV7-3,TRBD2,NA,TRBJ2-1,TGTGCCAGCAGCTTAGGAGCGGGGGGTTACAATGAGCAGTTCTTC,CASSLGAGGYNEQFF
TRBV7-2,NA,many,TRBJ1-1,TGTGCCAGCAGCTTAGTTGCCGGGGCTCAGGCTTTCTTT,CASSLVAGAQAFF
TRBV30,NA,NA,TRBJ2-5,TGTGCCTGGAGTGGAAGGGACGGGGGGACCCAGTACTTC,CAWSGRDGGTQYF
TRBV19,NA,few,TRBJ1-1,TGTGCCAGTAGTCGGTATGACTCAAACACTGAAGCTTTCTTT,CASSRYDSNTEAFF
TRBV5-1,TRBD2,many,TRBJ2-5,TGCGCCAGCAGCTTCTTAGCGGGACCCCAAGAGACCCAGTACTTC,CASSFLAGPQETQYF
TRBV12-3/TRBV12-4,NA,many,TRBJ1-2,TGTGCCAGCAGCTTCGGGGTTTTCCTGAATGGCTACACCTTC,CASSFGVFLNGYTF
TRBV11-3,NA,many,TRBJ1-3,TGTGCCAGCAGCCAAGGGAATAGAAACACCATATATTTT,CASSQGNRNTIYF
TRBV12-3/TRBV12-4,NA,many,TRBJ2-2,TGTGCCAGCCGGGGGCCCCGGGTCGGGGAGCTGTTTTTT,CASRGPRVGELFF
TRBV4-3,NA,many,TRBJ2-3,TGCGCCAGCAGCCCTAGGACCGGTGGAAATACGCAGTATTTT,CASSPRTGGNTQYF
TRBV20-1,NA,many,TRBJ1-5,TGCAGTGCTAGGGTAGGGATATATAGCAATCAGCCCCAGCATTTT,CSARVGIYSNQPQHF
TRBV20-1,NA,many,TRBJ2-1,TGCAGTGCTAGCAAACCCACGGCGAGCTCCTACAATGAGCAGTTCTTC,CSASKPTASSYNEQFF
TRBV14,NA,many,TRBJ1-1,TGTGCCAGCAGCCGACAGATAAACACTGAAGCTTTCTTT,CASSRQINTEAFF
TRBV3-1,TRBD1,many,TRBJ1-2,TGTGCCAGCAGTCGGACAGGTGCTGATGGCTACACCTTC,CASSRTGADGYTF
TRBV12-3/TRBV12-4,TRBD1,many,TRBJ1-2,TGTGCCAGCAGTTTAGGTGCAGGGGGCTATGGCTACACCTTC,CASSLGAGGYGYTF
TRBV6-2/TRBV6-3,NA,many,TRBJ1-1,TGTGCCAGCAAGGCGAACACTGAAGCTTTCTTT,CASKANTEAFF
TRBV7-7,NA,NA,TRBJ2-3,TGTGCTAGCAGCTTAGCTCCCGAAGATACGCAGTATTTT,CASSLAPEDTQYF
TRBV19,NA,NA,TRBJ1-2,TGTGCCAGTAGCCGGACGGCAGGTAGTAACTATGGCTACACCTTC,CASSRTAGSNYGYTF
TRBV20-1,NA,many,TRBJ2-1,TGCAGTGCTCAGTCCCCTGCTTTCGGAGAGCAGTTCTTC,CSAQSPAFGEQFF
TRBV12-3/TRBV12-4,NA,many,TRBJ2-5,TGTGCCAGCAGTTTTAGAGACGGAGCAGAGACCCAGTACTTC,CASSFRDGAETQYF
TRBV9,NA,many,TRBJ1-1,TGTGCCAGCAGCGTAGAGGCAATCTTCACTGAAGCTTTCTTT,CASSVEAIFTEAFF
TRBV20-1,NA,many,TRBJ1-1,TGCAGGATAATCGAGGGGACTGAAGCTTTCTTT,CRIIEGTEAFF
TRBV20-1,NA,many,TRBJ2-5,TGCAGTGCTAGAGATTTGAAAGTAGCGGCACATCAAGAGACCCAGTACTTC,CSARDLKVAAHQETQYF
TRBV18,TRBD2,many,TRBJ2-1,TGTGCCAGCTCACCAGGGACTAGGAATGAGCAGTTCTTC,CASSPGTRNEQFF